Presented here are 21 T cell receptor beta chains from one specimen sequenced in a study of OX40 agonist ivuxolimab in advanced cancers. Profiling relied on immunoSEQ multiplex PCR, and the TCRdb table lists in-frame clones only, not all of them. The table has approximately 66,000 clones, 88% seen once. Material: CD4+ or CD8+ T cells sorted from blood, obtained in a trial of the OX40 agonist ivuxolimab. These receptors were obtained from an adult with an advanced solid tumor such as melanoma, head and neck, liver or kidney cancer.

The chain carries TRBV5-1 and TRBJ1-3; TRBD1 is a possible D gene (5 bases). This CDR3 spans 16 amino acids. CDR1 is SGHRS, CDR2 YFSETQ, per germline. V gave up 0 bases and J gave up 3 bases, with 13 bases separating them. CDR3 protein: CASSLAGGAGGNTIYF. The CDR3 DNA is TGCGCCAGCAGCTTGGCCGGGGGAGCTGGTGGAAACACCATATATTTT.

The CDR3 loop reads CASRMTGVFYGYTF. The CDR3 DNA sequence: TGTGCCAGCAGGATGACAGGGGTTTTCTATGGCTACACCTTC. This rearrangement joins TRBV2 to TRBJ1-2, with TRBD1 matching over 8 bases. The CDR3 totals 14 residues. CDR1 SNHLY and CDR2 FYNNEI come from the germline V gene. Trimming removed 6 bases from V and 4 bases from J; junction bases left unmatched: 7.

The CDR3 nucleotides read TGTGCCAGCACCTTCAATAATGAAAAACTGTTTTTT. Amino acid sequence: CASTFNNEKLFF. The genes are TRBV2 and TRBJ1-4; no reliable D call. Germline CDR1 is SNHLY and CDR2 is FYNNEI. V shed 7 bases and J shed 4 bases, with 7 bases lying between them. The CDR3 has 12 residues.

V gene TRBV2 combines with J gene TRBJ1-2, with 9 bases fitting TRBD1. This CDR3 is 13 amino acids long. Trimming took 5 bases from V and 6 from J; bases not matched to a gene: 4. Germline assignment: CDR1 SNHLY and CDR2 FYNNEI. CDR3 nucleotide sequence: TGTGCCAGCAGTCCTACAGGGGGCGATGGCTACACCTTC. It codes for CASSPTGGDGYTF.

The chain uses TRBV5-1 and TRBJ2-2, with 7 bases identical to TRBD1. CDR1 is SGHRS, CDR2 YFSETQ, per germline. The CDR3 runs 17 residues. After removal of 0 bases from V and 0 bases from J, the junction contained 5 bases not matched to a gene. The DNA for the CDR3 is TGCGCCAGCAGCTTGGGAGCCGGGACAGCGAACACCGGGGAGCTGTTTTTT. It specifies CASSLGAGTANTGELFF.

This chain connects TRBV5-1 to TRBJ2-2; D not certain. The CDR3 loop spans 13 amino acids. V lost 4 bases and J 4 bases, leaving 8 bases between the germline ends. CDR1 is SGHRS, CDR2 YFSETQ, per germline. The CDR3 loop reads CASSPIPTGELFF. Written as DNA, the CDR3 is TGCGCCAGCAGCCCTATACCCACCGGGGAGCTGTTTTTT. The whole variable domain, remainder taken from reference TRBV5-1 and TRBJ2-2, is KAGVTQTPRYLIKTRGQQVTLSCSPISGHRSVSWYQQTPGQGLQFLFEYFSETQRNKGNFPGRFSGRQFSNSRSEMNVSTLELGDSALYLCASSPIPTGELFFGEGSRLTVL.

Only a few counts were recorded for this clone. The rearrangement uses TRBV5-5 and TRBJ2-1; 9 positions agree with TRBD1. CDR3 length: 15 residues. V trimming: 4 bases; J trimming: 6 bases; junction bases outside the gene matches: 8. Germline CDR1 SGHKS, CDR2 YYEKEE (reference sequence). CDR3 amino acids: CASSHTGGRANEQFF. The CDR3 coding sequence is TGTGCCAGCAGCCACACAGGGGGCAGGGCCAATGAGCAGTTCTTC.

This clone is a singleton in its sample. CDR3 in amino acids: CAISEPGGQGASGELFF. CDR3 DNA sequence: TGTGCCATCAGTGAGCCGGGGGGACAGGGGGCCTCCGGGGAGCTGTTTTTT. The chain links TRBV10-3 to TRBJ2-2; TRBD1 aligns across 12 bases. The germline V gene encodes CDR1 ENHRY and CDR2 SYGVKD. The CDR3 runs 17 residues. V gave up 2 bases and J gave up 6 bases; unmatched junction bases: 7.

V gene TRBV28 combines with J gene TRBJ1-1; D unclear. Germline V lookup: CDR1 MDHEN, CDR2 SYDVKM. Trimming stripped 0 bases from V and 2 bases from J, with 7 bases between. This CDR3 comprises 14 residues. CDR3: CASSLWPGNTEAFF. CDR3 sequence (DNA): TGTGCCAGCAGTTTATGGCCCGGCAACACTGAAGCTTTCTTT.

The rearrangement joins TRBV5-5 to TRBJ2-7, with D perhaps TRBD2 (5 bases). The germline V gene has CDR1 SGHKS and CDR2 YYEKEE (reference sequence). This CDR3 spans 13 amino acids. The V end was cut by 6 bases, the J end by 2 bases, with 12 bases between. CDR3 sequence (DNA): TGTGCCAGCACAGGAACCGGGACCTACGAGCAGTACTTC. Its protein product is CASTGTGTYEQYF.

The J gene is TRBJ2-5, the V gene TRBV18, with a tentative D call TRBD1 (5 bases). The germline V gene encodes CDR1 KGHSH and CDR2 LQKENI. CDR3 length: 13 residues. V was cut by 2 bases and J by 1 base, with 5 bases left in between. The CDR3 region is CASSPGAQETQYF. For the CDR3, the DNA is TGTGCCAGCTCACCAGGGGCCCAAGAGACCCAGTACTTC.

There are a few counts of this clone. This chain joins TRBV6-1 and TRBJ1-2; D not resolved. The CDR3 is 13 amino acids. V lost 5 bases to trimming and J lost 2 bases, with 9 bases between them. CDR1 and CDR2 (germline): MNHNS, SASEGT. The CDR3 bases are TGTGCCAGCAGTACCAATGGGAACTATGGCTACACCTTC. Translating gives CASSTNGNYGYTF.

The V and J genes are TRBV15 and TRBJ1-2; a weak D match, TRBD1 (5 bases). V was shortened by 0 bases and J by 12 bases, with 14 bases between the two germline ends. Germline assignment: CDR1 LNHNV and CDR2 YYDKDF (reference sequence). The CDR3 is made up of 13 amino acids. CDR3 loop: CATSRDRQGKDTF. The CDR3 nucleotides are TGTGCCACCAGCAGAGATCGTCAGGGTAAGGACACCTTC.

This clone was counted once. The chain joins TRBV4-2 to TRBJ2-5; 12 nucleotides agree with TRBD2. V shed 1 base and J 1 base; nucleotides not matched to a gene: 1. CDR1 and CDR2 (germline): LGHNA, YNFKEQ. The CDR3 totals 16 residues. CDR3 sequence (DNA): TGTGCCAGCAGCCAAGGACTAGCGGGGGCCCAAGAGACCCAGTACTTC. Translated, it gives CASSQGLAGAQETQYF.

J is TRBJ2-3 and V is TRBV5-4; TRBD2 agrees at 10 bases. CDR1 is SGHNT and CDR2 is YYREEE in the germline V gene (reference sequence). The length of the CDR3 is 15 residues. Germline trimming cut 7 bases from V and 1 base from J; bases unmatched to any gene: 6. CDR3 coding DNA: TGTGCCAGCTTCAAGGGGACTAGCGGCACAGATACGCAGTATTTT. Translating gives CASFKGTSGTDTQYF.

The V call is TRBV30, the J call TRBJ2-3; D is undetermined. The CDR3 is 14 amino acids. Trimming left V 4 bases short and J 2 bases short, with 13 bases between. The germline CDR1 and CDR2 sequences are GTSNPN and SVGIG (reference sequence). CDR3: CAWTKTPDTDTQYF. The CDR3 bases are TGTGCCTGGACAAAGACTCCCGACACAGATACGCAGTATTTT.

The rearrangement links TRBV7-2 to TRBJ2-5; D remains unclear. The germline CDR1 and CDR2 sequences are SGHTA and FQGNSA. The CDR3 loop spans 13 amino acids. V gave up 3 bases and J gave up 5 bases, with 10 bases separating them. CDR3 in amino acids: CASSFQGRETQYF. CDR3 DNA: TGTGCCAGCAGCTTCCAAGGAAGGGAGACCCAGTACTTC.

The chain combines TRBV5-1 with TRBJ1-1, with no clear D. Trimming cost V 2 bases and J 2 bases, with 10 bases left between them. Germline CDR1 is SGHRS and CDR2 is YFSETQ. The length of the CDR3 is 14 residues. CDR3 amino acids: CASSFGQANTEAFF. CDR3 DNA: TGCGCCAGCAGCTTTGGGCAGGCCAACACTGAAGCTTTCTTT.

V gene TRBV25-1 combines with J gene TRBJ2-7; D perhaps matches TRBD1 (6 bases). Germline lookup yields CDR1 MGHDK and CDR2 SYGVNS. The length of the CDR3 is 15 residues. V gave up 3 bases and J gave up 1 base, with 13 bases separating them. The CDR3 DNA sequence: TGTGCCAGCAGTGAGCAGGGGTCGGCTTCCTACGAGCAGTACTTC. Residues: CASSEQGSASYEQYF.

The chain recombines TRBV6-5 with TRBJ2-1; D remains ambiguous. Trimming took off 4 bases at V and 12 bases at J, with 19 bases between the two ends. The V gene's germline CDR1 is MNHEY and CDR2 SVGAGI. This CDR3 contains 14 residues. CDR3 amino acids: CASSSDATTLTQFF. For the CDR3, the DNA is TGTGCCAGCAGTTCCGATGCAACGACATTGACGCAGTTCTTC.

The chain is built from TRBV7-9 and TRBJ1-1, with D perhaps TRBD1 (5 bases). Germline V gene lookup returns CDR1 SEHNR and CDR2 FQNEAQ (reference sequence). Trimming shortened V by 3 bases and J by 4 bases, and 12 bases separated the two germline ends. CDR3 length: 14 amino acids. The CDR3 DNA reads as TGTGCCAGCAGCTTTTGGGGGGAGGGCACTGAAGCTTTCTTT. Translated, it gives CASSFWGEGTEAFF.